One sample yielded the 28 T cell receptor beta chains listed below, sequenced in a study of T cells in Graves' hyperthyroidism and ophthalmopathy. Amplified TCR beta CDR3 regions came from RNA transcripts. HTBI primers drove first-round RT-PCR of the TCR CDR3. TCRdb re-called the multiplex PCR reads with MiXCR, one entry per CDR3 protein. This sample yields approximately 600,000 distinct CDR3 sequences, of which over 12% are seen a single time; roughly 7% belongs to the top ten. Sequenced material: blood. The receptors were sampled from a young woman with Graves' ophthalmopathy.

This clonotype was seen repeatedly, ten times or more. V is TRBV7-9 and J is TRBJ2-1; maybe TRBD1 (7 bases). Trimming removed 5 bases at V and 2 bases at J, with 16 bases between. This CDR3 contains 16 residues. CDR1 SEHNR and CDR2 FQNEAQ come from the germline V gene (reference sequence). CDR3 coding DNA: TGTGCCAGCAGCCCATCGGGCAGGGGGGCCTACAATGAGCAGTTCTTC. This sequence encodes CASSPSGRGAYNEQFF.

As to this clonotype: A read error may be the cause here, since a much bigger clone is one base away. The rearrangement joins TRBV7-9 to TRBJ1-2; 7 bases map to TRBD1. The J segment lost 4 bases and the V segment lost 3 bases, leaving 8 bases of the junction unmatched. Germline V gives CDR1 SEHNR, CDR2 FQNEAQ (reference sequence). This CDR3 has 15 amino acids. The CDR3 reads CASSFLDRRPYGYTF. The CDR3 bases are TGTGCCAGCAGCTTCCTGGACAGGCGACCCTATGGCTACACCTTC.

The chain combines TRBV6-1 with TRBJ2-1; 11 bases fit TRBD2. Germline CDR1 is MNHNS and CDR2 is SASEGT. Losses at the gene ends were 6 bases for V and 13 bases for J; bases not matched to a gene: 11. This CDR3 is 14 amino acids long. CDR3 sequence: CASSLEETSGKQFF. CDR3 nucleotides: TGTGCCAGCAGCCTGGAGGAGACTAGCGGGAAACAGTTCTTC.

The sample holds many counts of this clonotype. This chain connects TRBV9 to TRBJ2-7; 9 bases line up with TRBD2. Germline loops: CDR1 SGDLS, CDR2 YYNGEE. The V segment lost 1 base and the J segment 1 base; nucleotides outside the gene matches: 9. The CDR3 loop spans 17 amino acids. The CDR3 nucleotides read TGTGCCAGCAGCGTATATTCCCGACTAGCGGAGTCCTACGAGCAGTACTTC. This gives the protein CASSVYSRLAESYEQYF.

Note on this clonotype: A much larger clone sits a single nucleotide away, making a read error possible. J is TRBJ2-7 and V is TRBV7-9; TRBD1 might be the D (6 bases). The V gene's germline CDR1 is SEHNR and CDR2 FQNEAQ (reference sequence). CDR3 length: 13 amino acids. With 5 bases removed from V and 3 bases from J, the gap between germline ends came to 11 bases. The CDR3 DNA reads as TGTGCCAGCAGCCACAGGGAGAGCTACGAGCAGTACTTC. Amino acids: CASSHRESYEQYF. Drawing the rest from reference TRBV7-9 and TRBJ2-7, the complete variable domain is DTGVSQNPRHKITKRGQNVTFRCDPISEHNRLYWYRQTLGQGPEFLTYFQNEAQLEKSRLLSDRFSAERPKGSFSTLEIQRTEQGDSAMYLCASSHRESYEQYFGPGTRLTVT.

The sample holds many counts of this clonotype. The rearrangement joins TRBV11-2 to TRBJ2-7; possibly TRBD2 for D (5 bases). Per germline, CDR1 SGHAT and CDR2 FQNNGV. V lost 3 bases to trimming and J lost 5 bases, with 5 bases between them. CDR3 size: 11 residues. The CDR3 bases are TGTGCCAGCAGCTTGAGGGACGAGCAGTACTTC. Protein: CASSLRDEQYF.

In its sample, this clonotype was seen many times. This chain uses TRBV20-1 with TRBJ2-7; TRBD2 aligns across 8 bases. The CDR3 covers 14 residues. Losses at the gene ends were 6 bases for V and 2 bases for J; bases not matched to a gene: 9. From germline, CDR1 is DFQATT and CDR2 SNEGSKA (reference sequence). The CDR3 here is CSAGRAGGAYEQYF. CDR3 in DNA: TGCAGTGCCGGGCGGGCGGGAGGAGCCTACGAGCAGTACTTC.

This chain connects TRBV11-2 to TRBJ2-5, with 15 bases that match TRBD2. J gave up 13 bases and V 0 bases, and 6 bases lay outside the gene matches. CDR1 is SGHAT, CDR2 FQNNGV, per germline. The CDR3 runs 15 residues. CDR3 region: CASSLEGTSGRRTYF. CDR3 DNA sequence: TGTGCCAGCAGCTTAGAAGGGACTAGCGGGAGGCGGACGTACTTC.

The chain combines TRBV7-3 with TRBJ2-3; D not certain. The CDR3 is made up of 17 amino acids. From germline, CDR1 is SGHTA and CDR2 FQGTGA. V lost 1 base and J lost 7, with 21 bases in between. CDR3 sequence (DNA): TGTGCCAGCAGCTTAAAACCCGACCGACTTCACGACCATACGCAGTATTTT. Translated: CASSLKPDRLHDHTQYF.

V gene TRBV5-1 combines with J gene TRBJ1-1; 7 nucleotides match TRBD1. The CDR3 length is 13 residues. Losses at the gene ends were 6 bases for V and 3 bases for J; bases not matched to a gene: 5. Looked up from germline, CDR1 is SGHRS and CDR2 is YFSETQ. The CDR3 is CASNADRDTEAFF. The CDR3 DNA is TGCGCCAGCAACGCCGACAGGGACACTGAAGCTTTCTTT.

The rearrangement joins TRBV6-1 to TRBJ1-2; 7 nucleotides agree with TRBD1. Germline V gene lookup returns CDR1 MNHNS and CDR2 SASEGT. The CDR3 is made up of 13 amino acids. With V trimmed by 6 bases and J by 7 bases, 8 bases remained unmatched. CDR3 DNA: TGTGCCAGCAGAGCCGGGACAGCGGGTGGCTACACCTTC. It specifies CASRAGTAGGYTF.

This clonotype was detected ten times or more. This CDR3 is CASGFRASGEGWYNEQFF. The CDR3 DNA reads as TGTGCTAGTGGTTTCCGGGCTAGCGGAGAGGGATGGTACAATGAGCAGTTCTTC. This chain links TRBV12-5 with TRBJ2-1; 7 nucleotides agree with TRBD2. The trim removed 3 bases at V and 4 bases at J, leaving 15 bases unmatched. The CDR3 totals 18 residues. Germline CDR1 reads LGHNT; CDR2 reads FRNRAP.

This clonotype has at least ten counts. The chain couples TRBV28 to TRBJ1-5; 8 bases are a match to TRBD1. CDR3 length: 13 residues. Germline values: CDR1 MDHEN, CDR2 SYDVKM. The V segment lost 6 bases and the J segment 6 bases; nucleotides outside the gene matches: 4. The CDR3, as DNA: TGTGCCAGCAGAGAGACAGGGGCTCAGCCCCAGCATTTT. Amino acids: CASRETGAQPQHF.

This chain links TRBV4-2 with TRBJ2-1; 9 bases match TRBD2. The CDR3 runs 16 residues. In germline, CDR1 is LGHNA, CDR2 YNFKEQ. V was pared by 1 base and J by 2 bases, with 3 bases of the junction left unmatched. CDR3 coding DNA: TGTGCCAGCAGCCAAGGACTAGCGGAGACCTACAATGAGCAGTTCTTC. This translates into CASSQGLAETYNEQFF.

This clonotype was seen a few times. The chain recombines TRBV9 with TRBJ2-3, with D unclear. V lost 0 bases and J lost 0, with 8 bases in between. Germline V gene data show CDR1 as SGDLS and CDR2 as YYNGEE. This CDR3 region has 15 residues. The CDR3 protein is CASSVVGWSTDTQYF. The CDR3 bases are TGTGCCAGCAGCGTAGTGGGATGGAGCACAGATACGCAGTATTTT. The full variable domain, with the rest looked up from reference TRBV9 and TRBJ2-3, is DSGVTQTPKHLITATGQRVTLRCSPRSGDLSVYWYQQSLDQGLQFLIQYYNGEERAKGNILERFSAQQFPDLHSELNLSSLELGDSALYFCASSVVGWSTDTQYFGPGTRLTVL.

This clonotype came up many times. The rearrangement uses TRBV12-3 or TRBV12-4 and TRBJ1-5; the D is unclear. The ends were cut back, 5 bases at V and 4 bases at J, with 6 bases in the middle. This CDR3 has 12 residues. CDR3 sequence reads: CASSLLNQPQHF. DNA of the CDR3: TGTGCCAGCAGTCTCCTAAATCAGCCCCAGCATTTT.

This clonotype has ten or more counts. The chain recombines TRBV29-1 with TRBJ1-1; D is unresolved. CDR3 length: 12 residues. V shed 7 bases and J shed 1 base, with 10 bases lying between them. The germline gives CDR1 SQVTM, CDR2 ANQGSEA. This CDR3 reads CSGRLGNTEAFF. The CDR3 DNA follows: TGCAGCGGCAGACTTGGGAACACTGAAGCTTTCTTT. Variable domain in full (rest from reference TRBV29-1 and TRBJ1-1): SAVISQKPSRDICQRGTSLTIQCQVDSQVTMMFWYRQQPGQSLTLIATANQGSEATYESGFVIDKFPISRPNLTFSTLTVSNMSPEDSSIYLCSGRLGNTEAFFGQGTRLTVV.

The chain links TRBV4-1 to TRBJ2-7; a weak D match, TRBD2 (6 bases). This CDR3 comprises 12 residues. Trimming stripped 1 base from V and 8 bases from J, with 9 bases between. Germline CDR1 MGHRA, CDR2 YSYEKL. The CDR3 sequence: CASSQVGGKQYF. The CDR3 bases are TGCGCCAGCAGCCAAGTGGGAGGCAAGCAGTACTTC.

This clonotype has ten or more counts. This sequence joins TRBV20-1 and TRBJ2-1; a weak D match, TRBD2 (5 bases). From germline, CDR1 is DFQATT and CDR2 SNEGSKA (reference sequence). The CDR3 spans 10 residues. V was trimmed by 6 bases and J by 7 bases, leaving 7 bases between them. This chain's CDR3 is CSAGENEQFF. CDR3 DNA sequence: TGCAGTGCCGGGGAGAATGAGCAGTTCTTC.

The rearrangement joins TRBV18 to TRBJ1-6; no reliable D call. V lost 0 bases to trimming and J lost 7 bases, with 4 bases between them. This CDR3 region has 13 residues. Germline CDR1 KGHSH, CDR2 LQKENI. CDR3 loop: CASSPPENSPLHF. The DNA for the CDR3 is TGTGCCAGCTCACCACCGGAGAATTCACCCCTCCACTTT.

This clonotype was detected only a few times. The chain joins TRBV19 to TRBJ1-1; D gene unclear. This CDR3 has 13 residues. The V and J ends lost 10 bases and 0 bases respectively, with 12 bases between them. Germline V lookup: CDR1 LNHDA, CDR2 SQIVND (reference sequence). The CDR3 nucleotides are TGTGCCACCAGCCGAGCTATGAACACTGAAGCTTTCTTT. This gives the protein CATSRAMNTEAFF.

This clonotype was picked up many times. The chain employs TRBV27 and TRBJ2-1; D remains ambiguous. Per the germline V gene, CDR1 is MNHEY and CDR2 is SMNVEV (reference sequence). CDR3 length: 15 residues. Trimming took 5 bases from V and 8 from J, leaving 19 bases between them. This CDR3 reads CASSPDRTAGDEQFF. The DNA of the CDR3 is TGTGCCAGCAGTCCCGACCGGACGGCTGGGGATGAGCAGTTCTTC.

The sample holds a few counts of this clonotype. J is TRBJ1-2 and V is TRBV5-5, with a weak D call TRBD1 (6 bases). Trimming pared 2 bases from V and 4 bases from J, leaving 21 bases between. This CDR3 region has 17 residues. Per the germline V gene, CDR1 is SGHKS and CDR2 is YYEKEE (reference sequence). CDR3: CASSFDPLTGLGYGYTF. In nucleotides, the CDR3 is TGTGCCAGCAGCTTCGATCCCCTGACAGGTTTAGGCTATGGCTACACCTTC.

This clonotype showed up just a few times. V gene TRBV9 combines with J gene TRBJ2-7; D is unclear. Germline assignment: CDR1 SGDLS and CDR2 YYNGEE. Deletions cut 4 bases from V and 2 bases from J, with 13 bases between. The CDR3 runs 14 residues. CDR3 in DNA: TGTGCCAGCAGCCCCACGTTGGCGACCTACGAGCAGTACTTC. As protein: CASSPTLATYEQYF. The full variable domain, with the rest looked up from reference TRBV9 and TRBJ2-7, is DSGVTQTPKHLITATGQRVTLRCSPRSGDLSVYWYQQSLDQGLQFLIQYYNGEERAKGNILERFSAQQFPDLHSELNLSSLELGDSALYFCASSPTLATYEQYFGPGTRLTVT.

This chain links TRBV5-1 with TRBJ1-2; D unclear. CDR3 length: 18 amino acids. Germline CDR1 reads SGHRS; CDR2 reads YFSETQ. Between the trimmed V and J ends, which lost 0 bases and 5 bases, there was a span of 23 bases. Written as DNA, the CDR3 is TGCGCCAGCAGCTTGGCCCCACAGATAAGTAATCTGGGGTATGGCTACACCTTC. This translates into CASSLAPQISNLGYGYTF.

The chain has TRBV14 and TRBJ1-4; D is ambiguous. The CDR3 sequence is 15 residues long. Per the germline V gene, CDR1 is SGHDN and CDR2 is FVKESK. V was pared by 2 bases and J by 3 bases, with 10 bases between. CDR3 sequence (DNA): TGTGCCAGCAGCCAATTGGGGTCGGCTAATGAAAAACTGTTTTTT. Protein sequence: CASSQLGSANEKLFF.

This clonotype was recorded at least ten times. The V and J genes are TRBV13 and TRBJ2-4; D is ambiguous. The CDR3 loop spans 14 amino acids. The germline V and J ends were trimmed by 7 bases and 3 bases, with 13 bases remaining between them. Per the germline V gene, CDR1 is PRHDT and CDR2 is FYEKMQ (reference sequence). The CDR3 DNA is TGTGCCAGCAAGAACTGGAGAGTCAAAAACATTCAGTACTTC. Protein sequence: CASKNWRVKNIQYF.

This clonotype occurred many times. V is TRBV7-2 and J is TRBJ2-1; 8 bases map to TRBD1. V trimming: 0 bases; J trimming: 3 bases; junction bases outside the gene matches: 4. Germline CDR1 and CDR2: SGHTA and FQGNSA. The CDR3 contains 16 residues. The CDR3 DNA sequence: TGTGCCAGCAGCTTAGCAACAGGGGGGTTCTACAATGAGCAGTTCTTC. This encodes CASSLATGGFYNEQFF. Combining the CDR3 with reference TRBV7-2 and TRBJ2-1 gives the whole variable domain GAGVSQSPSNKVTEKGKDVELRCDPISGHTALYWYRQSLGQGLEFLIYFQGNSAPDKSGLPSDRFSAERTGGSVSTLTIQRTQQEDSAVYLCASSLATGGFYNEQFFGPGTRLTVL.